This T cell receptor beta chain comes out of a study of blood T cell repertoires in COVID-19. This CDR3 is built from 16 residues. Germline-derived CDR1 and CDR2 are WSHSY and SAAADI. V was clipped by 0 bases and J by 1 base, with 11 bases between them. The assay was immunoSEQ multiplex PCR, and TCRdb's table has in-frame clones only and misses some. In the table there are over 100,000 clones, approximately 80% of which are singletons. This clone was seen a single time. The sequencing input was peripheral blood. The clonotype was recovered from a human donor in a cohort sampled during active COVID-19. The chain links TRBV10-2 to TRBJ2-3; a possible D gene is TRBD2 (6 bases). As DNA, the CDR3 is TGCGCCAGCAGTGAGTCAGAAACGGGAGGCACAGATACGCAGTATTTT. As protein: CASSESETGGTDTQYF.